Sequencing of this T cell receptor (beta chain) was carried out in a study of blood T cell repertoires in COVID-19. On the study more broadly: Donors in the United States, Italy and Spain gave samples during acute or convalescent COVID-19.

V was pared by 6 bases and J by 2 bases, with 12 bases between. Germline loops: CDR1 SGHDT, CDR2 YYEEEE. The CDR3 loop spans 14 amino acids. Under the authors' procedure: Nucleated cell counts were estimated from reference gene primer amplification. The assay was immunoSEQ multiplex PCR, and TCRdb's table has in-frame clones only and misses some. The D gene and trimming were derived from the DNA, and the V and J assignments and clone size from that table. The sample yields 280,000 or so clones, around 88% seen once. This TCR came from a woman aged 30 to 39 who had recovered from COVID-19. What was sequenced was peripheral blood. This chain connects TRBV5-6 to TRBJ2-1, with TRBD1 as a possible D gene (5 bases). This CDR3 reads CASIQGTAYNEQFF. The CDR3 bases are TGTGCCAGCATCCAGGGTACGGCCTACAATGAGCAGTTCTTC.